The TCR beta chain described here comes from a study of cytomegalovirus exposure and HLA in healthy donors. Study-level background: Among approximately 400 genotyped donors, around 80% fell in the Caucasian-associated ancestry cluster.

V dropped 4 bases and J dropped 5; count of bases not matched to a gene: 1. The length of the CDR3 is 12 residues. The V gene's germline CDR1 is WSHSY and CDR2 SAAADI. Vbeta (60) and Jbeta (13) primers were used in the PCR. In the source study's methods: Some 9.9 million shared chains were among 80 million or so unique TCR beta chains counted in a later analysis. Profiling relied on immunoSEQ multiplex PCR, and the TCRdb table lists in-frame clones only, not all of them. The V and J calls and clone size come from that table; D and trimming were worked out from the DNA. This table holds 110,000 to 150,000 clones, around 80% found once. Study-wide findings and caveats: In an earlier analysis, about 90% or about 30%: the productive usage of most TCR beta V segments.

Comment on this clone: What it binds is unknown.

Though probably carrying unrecorded immune exposures, donors were nominally healthy at sampling. This chain links TRBV10-2 with TRBJ2-5; 7 bases line up with TRBD2. The sequencing input was PBMCs. The receptor's source is an older woman in good health and CMV-seropositive. The CDR3 nucleotides are TGCGCCAGCAGTGGGGGAGGGGAGACCCAGTACTTC. This codes for CASSGGGETQYF.